This TCR beta chain derives from a study of T cell repertoires in cytomegalovirus infection. Study summary: Public TCR beta signature analysis indicated the presence of both CMV infection and matching HLA type. General study results and limits: Carriage of CMV together with the relevant HLA was identifiable through cumulative public TCR beta family frequency.

This clonotype has at least ten counts. The antigen is not known. TCRdb passed the reads through MiXCR, listing each CDR3 protein once. The data contain roughly 230,000 distinct CDR3 sequences, about 12% of them singletons. V was trimmed by 0 bases and J by 1 base, leaving 8 bases between them. Germline values: CDR1 KGHDR, CDR2 SFDVKD. The CDR3 covers 16 residues. This clonotype was obtained from a human donor in good health (CMV status not recorded). Some clones in this sample may be carry-over from other donors' samples. Sequencing was carried out using PBMCs. The chain is built from TRBV24-1 and TRBJ2-2; D is possibly TRBD1 (6 bases). The CDR3 DNA reads TGTGCCACCAGTGATTTGAAACAGGGGAACACCGGGGAGCTGTTTTTT. This translates into CATSDLKQGNTGELFF.